This T cell receptor beta chain is drawn from a study of T cell responses to AZD1222 COVID-19 vaccine. Broader study findings: All repertoire sampling was performed exclusively after the peak T cell response.

This CDR3 contains 14 residues. V lost 5 bases, J lost 5 bases, and 3 bases stayed unmatched. The V gene's germline CDR1 is MDHEN and CDR2 SYDVKM. Note on this clone: The antigen remains unidentified.

Data came from immunoSEQ multiplex PCR; TCRdb stores just in-frame clones and leaves some out. The profile shows some 110,000 clones, roughly 92% of them singletons. The sequence was obtained from an adult who received the AZD1222 COVID-19 vaccine. The source was peripheral blood, collected 28 days after the second AZD1222 dose. The J gene is TRBJ1-1, the V gene TRBV28; TRBD1 matches at 12 bases. This chain's CDR3 is CASSRDRGRTEAFF. CDR3 in DNA: TGTGCCAGCAGTCGGGACAGGGGGCGTACTGAAGCTTTCTTT. Together with reference TRBV28 and TRBJ1-1, the CDR3 gives the full variable domain: DVKVTQSSRYLVKRTGEKVFLECVQDMDHENMFWYRQDPGLGLRLIYFSYDVKMKEKGDIPEGYSVSREKKERFSLILESASTNQTSMYLCASSRDRGRTEAFFGQGTRLTVV.